This passage covers 29 T cell receptor beta chains from one sample sequenced in a study of blood T cell repertoires in COVID-19. Here immunoSEQ multiplex PCR was the method, and the copy in TCRdb shows in-frame clones only, minus some. This sample yields around 300,000 clones, of which about 85% are seen a single time; 2.5% belongs to the top ten. Input material: PBMCs or T cells enriched from blood (not recorded which). Every receptor here comes from a woman in her forties or fifties who had recovered from COVID-19.

The chain couples TRBV20-1 to TRBJ1-4, with D possibly being TRBD1 (5 bases). V lost 3 bases, J lost 8 bases, and 10 bases lay in between. The germline V gene has CDR1 DFQATT and CDR2 SNEGSKA (reference sequence). The CDR3 is 12 residues long. The chain's CDR3 is CSASESGEKLFF. CDR3 bases: TGCAGTGCTAGTGAGTCAGGGGAAAAACTGTTTTTT.

The J gene is TRBJ2-3, the V gene TRBV19; D is perhaps TRBD1 (6 bases). This CDR3 region has 13 residues. Germline V gene data show CDR1 as LNHDA and CDR2 as SQIVND (reference sequence). V gave up 6 bases and J gave up 0 bases, with 7 bases separating them. As DNA, the CDR3 is TGTGCCAGTAGGACAGGTAGCACAGATACGCAGTATTTT. Translated, it gives CASRTGSTDTQYF.

The chain combines TRBV6-6 with TRBJ1-1; D may be TRBD1 (6 bases). The germline CDR1 and CDR2 sequences are MNHNY and SVGAGI (reference sequence). V gave up 6 bases and J gave up 1 base, with 12 bases separating them. This CDR3 spans 14 amino acids. This CDR3 reads CASRGGQTNTEAFF. The CDR3 bases are TGTGCCAGCAGGGGCGGACAGACGAACACTGAAGCTTTCTTT.

V usage is TRBV19 and J usage is TRBJ2-1; D unclear. CDR1 is LNHDA, CDR2 SQIVND, per germline (reference sequence). This CDR3 is built from 11 residues. The V and J ends lost 7 bases and 4 bases respectively, with 5 bases between them. As DNA, the CDR3 is TGTGCCAGTACCGGTTACAATGAGCAGTTCTTC. Its translation is CASTGYNEQFF.

The count of this clone is one. The chain uses TRBV5-8 and TRBJ1-3, with D perhaps TRBD1 (5 bases). This CDR3 contains 18 residues. Germline CDR1 SGHTS, CDR2 YDEGEE. V was pared by 0 bases and J by 0 bases, with 16 bases between. The chain's CDR3 is CASSLVIWEGLSGNTIYF. The DNA of the CDR3 is TGTGCCAGCAGCTTGGTTATTTGGGAGGGACTCTCTGGAAACACCATATATTTT.

This clone was recorded once. The chain links TRBV19 to TRBJ1-5; TRBD1 matches at 8 bases. J lost 4 bases, V lost 4 bases, and 6 bases had no gene match. From germline, CDR1 is LNHDA and CDR2 SQIVND (reference sequence). The length of the CDR3 is 15 residues. CDR3 nucleotides: TGTGCCAGTAGTAATGACAGGGGAGGGAATCAGCCCCAGCATTTT. This sequence encodes CASSNDRGGNQPQHF.

Comment on this clone: Other DNA sequences in this specimen translate into the identical CDR3. The chain combines TRBV28 with TRBJ1-5; 9 nucleotides align to TRBD1. This CDR3 comprises 14 residues. J lost 8 bases, V lost 4 bases, and 6 bases had no gene match. Germline values: CDR1 MDHEN, CDR2 SYDVKM. This CDR3 reads CASSYRQGVKPQHF. CDR3 nucleotides: TGTGCCAGCAGTTATCGACAGGGGGTAAAGCCCCAGCATTTT.

This sequence joins TRBV29-1 and TRBJ1-1; 9 bases align to TRBD1. CDR3 length: 14 residues. Trimming at V came to 4 bases and at J to 6 bases, leaving 9 bases not matched to a gene. Looked up from germline, CDR1 is SQVTM and CDR2 is ANQGSEA. CDR3 loop: CSVVQDRGPPEAFF. The CDR3 coding sequence is TGCAGCGTTGTCCAGGACAGGGGCCCTCCTGAAGCTTTCTTT.

V usage is TRBV3-1 (or the pseudogene TRBV3-2) and J usage is TRBJ2-7; weak D call: TRBD1 (6 bases). The CDR3 totals 15 residues. V was clipped by 0 bases and J by 3 bases, with 12 bases between them. Germline V CDR1 and CDR2: LGHDT, YNNKEL (reference sequence). The CDR3 loop is CASSQDLTGIYEQYF. CDR3 bases: TGTGCCAGCAGCCAAGATCTAACAGGGATCTACGAGCAGTACTTC.

This rearrangement joins TRBV6-5 to TRBJ2-7, with 14 bases aligning to TRBD2. The J segment lost 2 bases and the V segment lost 5 bases, leaving 2 bases of the junction unmatched. Germline V gives CDR1 MNHEY, CDR2 SVGAGI. The CDR3 spans 15 residues. In DNA form, the CDR3 reads TGTGCCAGCAGTATGGGACTAGCGGGAGCCTACGAGCAGTACTTC. Amino acid sequence: CASSMGLAGAYEQYF.

This chain uses TRBV6-1 with TRBJ2-7; the D is unclear. The germline V and J ends were trimmed by 2 bases and 2 bases, with 13 bases remaining between them. The germline gives CDR1 MNHNS, CDR2 SASEGT. The CDR3 sequence is 15 residues long. The CDR3 DNA is TGTGCCAGCAGTGAAATTTCAACAACGACCTACGAGCAGTACTTC. It encodes CASSEISTTTYEQYF.

This chain uses TRBV7-2 with TRBJ2-5; 7 bases match TRBD2. Germline V gene sequence: CDR1 SGHTA, CDR2 FQGNSA. V shed 1 base and J 5 bases; nucleotides not matched to a gene: 7. The CDR3 runs to 15 residues. The CDR3 DNA reads as TGTGCCAGCAGCTTAGGGGAGGGCAGGAGGGAGACCCAGTACTTC. As protein: CASSLGEGRRETQYF.

The CDR3 DNA reads TGTGCCAGCAGTGAATATGCCCAGCCTACAGTGAACACTGAAGCTTTCTTT. Protein: CASSEYAQPTVNTEAFF. V usage is TRBV6-1 and J usage is TRBJ1-1; D unclear. V lost 2 bases, J lost 0 bases, and 16 bases lay in between. This CDR3 comprises 17 residues. Per the germline V gene, CDR1 is MNHNS and CDR2 is SASEGT.

The CDR3 reads CASSLGGTRSYNEQFF. In DNA form, the CDR3 reads TGTGCCAGCAGCTTAGGTGGGACACGCTCCTACAATGAGCAGTTCTTC. The chain recombines TRBV11-3 with TRBJ2-1; D is perhaps TRBD1 (6 bases). The V and J ends lost 1 base and 0 bases respectively, with 10 bases between them. Germline CDR1 reads SGHNT; CDR2 reads YENEEA. This CDR3 has 16 residues. Full variable domain (rest looked up from reference TRBV11-3 and TRBJ2-1): EAGVVQSPRYKIIEKKQPVAFWCNPISGHNTLYWYLQNLGQGPELLIRYENEEAVDDSQLPKDRFSAERLKGVDSTLKIQPAELGDSAVYLCASSLGGTRSYNEQFFGPGTRLTVL.

The chain uses TRBV19 and TRBJ1-5; 11 bases fit TRBD1. The germline gives CDR1 LNHDA, CDR2 SQIVND (reference sequence). V lost 8 bases and J lost 0; bases outside the gene matches: 9. CDR3 length: 17 amino acids. In DNA, the CDR3 is TGTGCCAGTTGGACCGGGACAGGGGGGTATAGCAATCAGCCCCAGCATTTT. This gives the protein CASWTGTGGYSNQPQHF.

The gene calls are TRBV27 and TRBJ1-2, with D unresolved. CDR1 is MNHEY, CDR2 SMNVEV, per germline (reference sequence). The CDR3 totals 15 residues. V lost 3 bases, J lost 4 bases, and 15 bases lay in between. CDR3 DNA sequence: TGTGCCAGCAGTTTCTCCCCACGGAGTCCCTATGGCTACACCTTC. Residues: CASSFSPRSPYGYTF.

This chain's CDR3 is CASSSSSYEQYF. CDR3 DNA sequence: TGTGCCAGCAGCTCGAGCTCCTACGAGCAGTACTTC. The V call is TRBV7-2, the J call TRBJ2-7; unclear D gene. Germline CDR1 and CDR2: SGHTA and FQGNSA. The CDR3 is 12 amino acids. V lost 4 bases, J lost 0 bases, and 4 bases lay in between.

The CDR3: CASSVEWGARAFF. CDR3 bases: TGTGCCAGCAGCGTAGAGTGGGGAGCGAGAGCTTTCTTT. The rearrangement links TRBV9 to TRBJ1-1; no clear D gene. Per germline, CDR1 SGDLS and CDR2 YYNGEE. The CDR3 length is 13 residues. V gave up 0 bases and J gave up 10 bases, with 13 bases separating them.

The J gene is TRBJ1-2, the V gene TRBV27, with D possibly being TRBD1 (5 bases). V shed 7 bases and J shed 7 bases, with 16 bases lying between them. This CDR3 has 13 residues. Germline assignment: CDR1 MNHEY and CDR2 SMNVEV (reference sequence). This chain's CDR3 is CASTNRREGGYTF. CDR3 nucleotides: TGTGCCAGCACCAATCGCAGGGAGGGTGGCTACACCTTC.

The chain recombines TRBV5-1 with TRBJ1-3; D uncertain. With 4 bases removed from V and 0 bases from J, the gap between germline ends came to 11 bases. Looked up from germline, CDR1 is SGHRS and CDR2 is YFSETQ. CDR3 length: 15 residues. The CDR3 region has the DNA TGCGCCAGCAGCCCCGACATTAACTCTGGAAACACCATATATTTT. Its translation is CASSPDINSGNTIYF.

V and J are TRBV7-2 and TRBJ1-2, with unresolved D. Germline CDR1 is SGHTA and CDR2 is FQGNSA. Trimming cost V 4 bases and J 4 bases, with 10 bases left between them. This CDR3 is built from 13 residues. CDR3 region: CASSSSTSYGYTF. The CDR3 DNA is TGTGCCAGCAGCTCCTCGACATCCTATGGCTACACCTTC.

This chain joins TRBV19 and TRBJ2-1; TRBD2 might be the D (6 bases). The CDR3 sequence is 14 residues long. Germline CDR1 reads LNHDA; CDR2 reads SQIVND (reference sequence). V lost 3 bases and J lost 4, with 10 bases in between. CDR3 sequence reads: CASSIGGAYNEQFF. CDR3 DNA: TGTGCCAGTAGTATCGGGGGAGCTTACAATGAGCAGTTCTTC.

The V gene is TRBV7-3, the J gene TRBJ2-2; 10 bases line up with TRBD1. Trimming cost V 5 bases and J 0 bases; bases outside gene matches: 9. Germline V gene sequence: CDR1 SGHTA, CDR2 FQGTGA. This CDR3 has 18 residues. DNA of the CDR3: TGTGCCAGCAGCCCGACAGGGGGCTCCTTTACGAACACCGGGGAGCTGTTTTTT. Protein product: CASSPTGGSFTNTGELFF.

The J gene is TRBJ2-2, the V gene TRBV19; 9 nucleotides line up with TRBD2. The germline CDR1 and CDR2 sequences are LNHDA and SQIVND (reference sequence). The trim removed 4 bases at V and 6 bases at J, leaving 9 bases unmatched. The CDR3 runs 16 residues. For the CDR3, the DNA is TGTGCCAGTAGTAACGATCGCGGGAGGGCCGCCGGGGAGCTGTTTTTT. This translates into CASSNDRGRAAGELFF.

The V and J genes are TRBV18 and TRBJ2-7; TRBD2 agrees at 11 bases. Germline CDR1 is KGHSH and CDR2 is LQKENI. This CDR3 is built from 15 residues. With 6 bases clipped from V and 0 bases from J, the junction kept 4 bases outside the gene matches. The CDR3 bases are TGTGCCAGCTCCCCAACTAGCGGGAGCTCCTACGAGCAGTACTTC. It is translated as CASSPTSGSSYEQYF.

The table lists this clone with a few counts. The V gene is TRBV7-2, the J gene TRBJ1-6; D remains ambiguous. The germline V and J ends were trimmed by 1 base and 11 bases, with 15 bases remaining between them. Germline V gene data show CDR1 as SGHTA and CDR2 as FQGNSA. CDR3 length: 15 residues. CDR3 region: CASSLVGAGKTPLHF. Here the CDR3 DNA reads TGTGCCAGCAGCTTAGTGGGCGCGGGGAAAACACCCCTCCACTTT.

The chain carries TRBV29-1 and TRBJ2-7, with no clear D. Trimming stripped 4 bases from V and 0 bases from J, with 7 bases between. Germline loops: CDR1 SQVTM, CDR2 ANQGSEA. This CDR3 spans 12 amino acids. The chain's CDR3 is CSVGPNSYEQYF. The CDR3 region has the DNA TGCAGCGTTGGCCCTAACTCCTACGAGCAGTACTTC.

This clone showed up just a few times. This chain connects TRBV28 to TRBJ1-2; D gene uncertain. Germline V CDR1 and CDR2: MDHEN, SYDVKM. Trimming left V 3 bases short and J 8 bases short, with 7 bases between. The CDR3 runs 11 residues. The CDR3 here is CASSFSRGYTF. The CDR3 DNA is TGTGCCAGCAGTTTTTCTAGGGGCTACACCTTC.

This clone was observed once. At one boundary the junction diverges from the germline segment, which might be a read error. This chain joins TRBV19 and TRBJ1-1, with a tentative D call TRBD1 (6 bases). This CDR3 spans 14 amino acids. Germline V lookup: CDR1 LNHDA, CDR2 SQIVND (reference sequence). This chain's CDR3 is CASTIQGANTEAFF. For the CDR3, the DNA is TGTGCCAGTACTATACAGGGTGCGAACACTGAAGCTTTCTTT.